This TCR beta chain was observed in a study of T-cell reconstitution after alpha-beta-depleted transplantation in children. Study-level points and caveats: Newly produced T cells mostly accounted for T-cell counts and diversity one year post-transplant.

Deletions cut 3 bases from V and 2 bases from J, with 9 bases between. The CDR3 has 13 amino acids. Germline V gene lookup returns CDR1 SQVTM and CDR2 ANQGSEA. This clonotype was counted ten times or more. What it binds is not known. Unique molecular identifiers were incorporated when the TCRbeta library was constructed. Each CDR3 protein is one row after TCRdb ran MiXCR on the PCR reads. The sample holds around 72,000 distinct CDR3 sequences, 4.9% seen once. The sample consisted of PBMCs, mostly from graft donor cells, taken 180 days after TCRalphabeta/CD19-depleted stem cell transplant. This chain connects TRBV29-1 to TRBJ2-3, with D possibly matching TRBD1 (5 bases). The TCR originated in a boy under two years old who had a stem cell transplant for acute myeloid leukemia, so the T cells may come from the graft donor. The CDR3 bases are TGCAGCGTTGAGGGCAGGGCCACAGATACGCAGTATTTT. This sequence encodes CSVEGRATDTQYF.